The next 32 T cell receptor beta chains were all read from a single sample in a study of cytomegalovirus exposure and HLA in healthy donors. In the PCR, 60 Vbeta and 13 Jbeta primers were used. Produced via immunoSEQ multiplex PCR; TCRdb's table is partial and in-frame only. The sample carries about 130,000 clones, about 80% recorded once. The sequencing input was PBMCs. Receptors were obtained from a woman aged 40 to 55 in good health and CMV-seronegative.

This clone has just one count. V is TRBV27 and J is TRBJ1-5; D not resolved. Trimming left V 0 bases short and J 5 bases short, with 8 bases between. Germline V gene lookup returns CDR1 MNHEY and CDR2 SMNVEV (reference sequence). The length of the CDR3 is 14 residues. The CDR3 is CASSLSAGYQPQHF. The CDR3 coding sequence is TGTGCCAGCAGTTTATCGGCGGGATATCAGCCCCAGCATTTT.

This chain uses TRBV7-2 with TRBJ1-6, with D maybe TRBD1 (6 bases). The CDR3 is 12 residues long. V was clipped by 7 bases and J by 10 bases, with 11 bases between them. Per the germline V gene, CDR1 is SGHTA and CDR2 is FQGNSA. CDR3: CASNRQDSPLHF. In DNA form, the CDR3 reads TGTGCCAGCAACCGACAGGACTCACCCCTCCACTTT.

The chain is built from TRBV5-8 and TRBJ2-5; the match to TRBD1 covers 8 bases. The ends lost 0 bases at V and 4 bases at J; junction bases unmatched: 14. The CDR3 sequence is 18 residues long. CDR1 SGHTS and CDR2 YDEGEE come from the germline V gene. CDR3 in DNA: TGTGCCAGCAGCTTGGGGCAGGGGGCTCTCCCGAGCGGAGAGACCCAGTACTTC. Translation: CASSLGQGALPSGETQYF.

This chain uses TRBV29-1 with TRBJ2-3, with 10 positions matching TRBD1. The CDR3 contains 15 residues. J lost 2 bases, V lost 3 bases, and 5 bases had no gene match. Germline lookup yields CDR1 SQVTM and CDR2 ANQGSEA. CDR3 loop: CSVERQGAITDTQYF. The CDR3 DNA is TGCAGCGTTGAGAGACAGGGGGCTATCACAGATACGCAGTATTTT.

This chain connects TRBV20-1 to TRBJ2-5, with D hard to call. CDR1 DFQATT and CDR2 SNEGSKA come from the germline V gene (reference sequence). Trimming cost V 6 bases and J 2 bases, with 7 bases left between them. The CDR3 runs to 11 residues. CDR3 sequence reads: CSAPSQETQYF. The CDR3 DNA reads TGCAGTGCCCCATCACAAGAGACCCAGTACTTC.

This chain connects TRBV4-3 to TRBJ1-2; D is unclear. V lost 0 bases to trimming and J lost 4 bases, with 9 bases between them. The CDR3 covers 14 residues. Germline V gene lookup returns CDR1 LGHNA and CDR2 YSLEER. CDR3 loop: CASSQERGSYGYTF. In DNA form, the CDR3 reads TGCGCCAGCAGCCAAGAGAGAGGGAGCTATGGCTACACCTTC.

The genes are TRBV4-1 and TRBJ1-1; D not resolved. The CDR3 runs to 15 residues. Trimming pared 3 bases from V and 5 bases from J, leaving 16 bases between. From germline, CDR1 is MGHRA and CDR2 YSYEKL. As DNA, the CDR3 is TGCGCCAGCAGCCACGCTCTAGTTGGTGGTACTGAAGCTTTCTTT. It encodes CASSHALVGGTEAFF.

The CDR3 loop reads CASSKDRGRYEQYF. Written as DNA, the CDR3 is TGTGCCAGCAGCAAGGACAGGGGGCGGTACGAGCAGTACTTC. The chain has TRBV5-4 and TRBJ2-7, with 11 bases that match TRBD1. Germline CDR1 reads SGHNT; CDR2 reads YYREEE (reference sequence). The CDR3 contains 14 residues. The J segment lost 4 bases and the V segment lost 4 bases, leaving 4 bases of the junction unmatched.

The rearrangement uses TRBV19 and TRBJ2-2; the match to TRBD1 covers 9 bases. CDR3 length: 15 residues. In germline, CDR1 is LNHDA, CDR2 SQIVND (reference sequence). Trimming cost V 6 bases and J 7 bases; bases outside gene matches: 9. CDR3 nucleotide sequence: TGTGCCAGTAGCACAACAGGGGGCAGGGACGGGGAGCTGTTTTTT. Translated: CASSTTGGRDGELFF.

CDR3 sequence: CASSLHGTNPTNEKLFF. CDR3 sequence (DNA): TGTGCCAGCAGTTTACACGGGACAAACCCAACTAATGAAAAACTGTTTTTT. This chain connects TRBV27 to TRBJ1-4; tentative D call: TRBD1 (6 bases). The germline V and J ends were trimmed by 2 bases and 0 bases, with 13 bases remaining between them. Per germline, CDR1 MNHEY and CDR2 SMNVEV (reference sequence). The CDR3 contains 17 residues.

On this clone itself: Other DNA sequences within the sample encode an identical CDR3. V is TRBV7-9 and J is TRBJ2-7; D is unclear. The V gene's germline CDR1 is SEHNR and CDR2 FQNEAQ (reference sequence). This CDR3 has 12 residues. Trimming took 5 bases from V and 1 from J, leaving 6 bases between them. This CDR3 reads CASSSTSYEQYF. The CDR3 coding sequence is TGTGCCAGCAGCAGTACTTCCTACGAGCAGTACTTC.

The chain is built from TRBV19 and TRBJ1-1; a weak D match, TRBD1 (5 bases). The V gene lost 0 bases and the J gene lost 5 bases, with 13 bases spanning the gap. This CDR3 is 15 amino acids long. Germline V gene data show CDR1 as LNHDA and CDR2 as SQIVND (reference sequence). Here the CDR3 reads CASSIDPGSYTEAFF. Here the CDR3 DNA reads TGTGCCAGTAGTATAGATCCAGGGTCCTATACTGAAGCTTTCTTT.

V and J are TRBV5-1 and TRBJ2-7, with 9 bases fitting TRBD1. This CDR3 is 14 amino acids long. Germline V lookup: CDR1 SGHRS, CDR2 YFSETQ. Trimming removed 3 bases from V and 4 bases from J; junction bases left unmatched: 5. This CDR3 reads CASSWDRDYYEQYF. The CDR3 DNA reads as TGCGCCAGCAGCTGGGACAGGGATTATTACGAGCAGTACTTC. The variable domain in full, completed from reference TRBV5-1 and TRBJ2-7, reads KAGVTQTPRYLIKTRGQQVTLSCSPISGHRSVSWYQQTPGQGLQFLFEYFSETQRNKGNFPGRFSGRQFSNSRSEMNVSTLELGDSALYLCASSWDRDYYEQYFGPGTRLTVT.

The genes are TRBV29-1 and TRBJ2-2; D perhaps matches TRBD2 (6 bases). Between the trimmed V and J ends, which lost 3 bases and 14 bases, there was a span of 13 bases. The CDR3 has 11 residues. CDR1 and CDR2 from the germline V gene are SQVTM and ANQGSEA. CDR3 nucleotide sequence: TGCAGCGTTGAGCGGGACGGCCAACTGTTTTTT. Translated: CSVERDGQLFF.

CDR3 sequence (DNA): TGTGCCATCAGGGACCCTAGCGGGGGGGGTAATGAGCAGTTCTTC. This codes for CAIRDPSGGGNEQFF. The J gene is TRBJ2-1, the V gene TRBV10-3, with 12 bases lining up with TRBD2. This CDR3 is built from 15 residues. J was trimmed by 7 bases and V by 6 bases; bases with no gene match: 7. CDR1 and CDR2 (germline): ENHRY, SYGVKD.

The V and J genes are TRBV5-6 and TRBJ1-1; D perhaps matches TRBD1 (6 bases). CDR3 length: 13 residues. CDR1 is SGHDT and CDR2 is YYEEEE in the germline V gene. V was pared by 3 bases and J by 2 bases, with 8 bases between. The CDR3 reads CASSWGPNTEAFF. The CDR3 bases are TGTGCCAGCAGCTGGGGGCCAAACACTGAAGCTTTCTTT.

The chain employs TRBV4-2 and TRBJ2-2; 10 bases match TRBD2. CDR1 and CDR2 (germline): LGHNA, YNFKEQ. Losses at the gene ends were 1 base for V and 2 bases for J; bases not matched to a gene: 1. This CDR3 has 16 amino acids. CDR3 amino acids: CASSQGTSGNTGELFF. The CDR3 nucleotides read TGTGCCAGCAGCCAAGGGACTAGCGGCAACACCGGGGAGCTGTTTTTT.

V usage is TRBV9 and J usage is TRBJ1-6; D is uncertain. The V end was cut by 4 bases, the J end by 13 bases, with 15 bases between. The CDR3 covers 13 residues. Germline CDR1 and CDR2: SGDLS and YYNGEE. The CDR3 protein is CASSKQTRHPLHF. CDR3 sequence (DNA): TGTGCCAGCAGCAAGCAAACTAGGCATCCCCTCCACTTT.

V usage is TRBV5-1 and J usage is TRBJ2-3; TRBD2 matches at 13 bases. V was pared by 4 bases and J by 6 bases, with 8 bases of the junction left unmatched. This CDR3 spans 16 amino acids. Germline CDR1 reads SGHRS; CDR2 reads YFSETQ. The CDR3 coding sequence is TGCGCCAGCAGCACCGGACTAGCGGGAGAGGCGGATACGCAGTATTTT. Translating it yields CASSTGLAGEADTQYF.

The V call is TRBV7-9, the J call TRBJ2-5, with D perhaps TRBD2 (5 bases). Deletions cut 8 bases from V and 4 bases from J, with 14 bases between. Germline V gene data show CDR1 as SEHNR and CDR2 as FQNEAQ (reference sequence). The CDR3 is 13 amino acids. CDR3 protein: CASGHEGGETQYF. The CDR3 DNA reads TGTGCCAGCGGCCACGAAGGAGGAGAGACCCAGTACTTC. Drawing the rest from reference TRBV7-9 and TRBJ2-5, the complete variable domain is DTGVSQNPRHKITKRGQNVTFRCDPISEHNRLYWYRQTLGQGPEFLTYFQNEAQLEKSRLLSDRFSAERPKGSFSTLEIQRTEQGDSAMYLCASGHEGGETQYFGPGTRLLVL.

The rearrangement uses TRBV5-4 and TRBJ2-1, with D possibly TRBD2 on 7 matching bases. Trimming took off 3 bases at V and 6 bases at J, with 16 bases between the two ends. This CDR3 has 15 amino acids. Germline V gene sequence: CDR1 SGHNT, CDR2 YYREEE (reference sequence). The CDR3 DNA is TGTGCCAGCAGCTCCACTCTGGGGGGGCTCAATGAGCAGTTCTTC. Its protein product is CASSSTLGGLNEQFF. Supplemented by reference TRBV5-4 and TRBJ2-1, the full variable domain reads ETGVTQSPTHLIKTRGQQVTLRCSSQSGHNTVSWYQQALGQGPQFIFQYYREEENGRGNFPPRFSGLQFPNYSSELNVNALELDDSALYLCASSSTLGGLNEQFFGPGTRLTVL.

The chain links TRBV5-1 to TRBJ2-1; D ambiguous. Trimming took off 0 bases at V and 0 bases at J, with 7 bases between the two ends. Germline loops: CDR1 SGHRS, CDR2 YFSETQ. The CDR3 spans 15 residues. CDR3: CASSLARSSYNEQFF. CDR3 DNA: TGCGCCAGCAGCTTGGCCCGGAGCTCCTACAATGAGCAGTTCTTC.

Concerning this clone: Different DNA sequences within this sample yield the same CDR3. This chain uses TRBV6-5 with TRBJ1-1; D may be TRBD1 (5 bases). The V gene lost 0 bases and the J gene lost 1 base, with 6 bases spanning the gap. The CDR3 extends over 14 amino acids. The germline CDR1 and CDR2 sequences are MNHEY and SVGAGI. DNA of the CDR3: TGTGCCAGCAGTTACTCCGGGGGGAACACTGAAGCTTTCTTT. This sequence encodes CASSYSGGNTEAFF.

The chain is built from TRBV5-1 and TRBJ2-5; tentatively, D is TRBD1 (6 bases). CDR1 is SGHRS and CDR2 is YFSETQ in the germline V gene. Deletions cut 3 bases from V and 5 bases from J, with 14 bases between. The CDR3 contains 14 residues. CDR3 nucleotides: TGCGCCAGCAGCTCTGGGGGCCCCGGGGAGACCCAGTACTTC. Translation gives CASSSGGPGETQYF.

This chain connects TRBV9 to TRBJ1-2; 10 bases align to TRBD1. CDR3 length equals 15 residues. CDR1 is SGDLS and CDR2 is YYNGEE in the germline V gene. The V and J ends lost 3 bases and 3 bases, in that order; junction bases with no gene match: 5. As DNA, the CDR3 is TGTGCCAGCAGCGAGGACGGGACAGGGGACTATGGCTACACCTTC. It is translated as CASSEDGTGDYGYTF.

The chain recombines TRBV6-1 with TRBJ2-5, with 10 bases fitting TRBD1. CDR3 length: 15 amino acids. Trimming removed 7 bases from V and 5 bases from J; junction bases left unmatched: 10. Germline V gives CDR1 MNHNS, CDR2 SASEGT. CDR3 in amino acids: CASTRTGGEEETQYF. The CDR3 region has the DNA TGTGCCAGCACTAGGACAGGGGGAGAGGAGGAGACCCAGTACTTC.

A note on this clone: Different DNA sequences within this sample yield the same CDR3. This sequence joins TRBV5-1 and TRBJ2-1, with 7 bases aligning to TRBD2. There are 14 residues in the CDR3. In germline, CDR1 is SGHRS, CDR2 YFSETQ. The J segment lost 7 bases and the V segment lost 0 bases, leaving 4 bases of the junction unmatched. This CDR3 reads CASSLAGGGNEQFF. DNA of the CDR3: TGCGCCAGCAGCTTGGCTGGCGGGGGAAATGAGCAGTTCTTC.

This chain joins TRBV7-9 and TRBJ1-2; 9 nucleotides line up with TRBD1. The germline V gene encodes CDR1 SEHNR and CDR2 FQNEAQ (reference sequence). The CDR3 contains 16 residues. Trimming removed 0 bases from V and 3 bases from J; junction bases left unmatched: 5. CDR3 residues: CASSLAWDREDYGYTF. In nucleotides, the CDR3 is TGTGCCAGCAGCTTAGCCTGGGACAGGGAGGACTATGGCTACACCTTC.

This clone was counted once. The chain employs TRBV9 and TRBJ1-2; 7 bases fit TRBD1. Germline V lookup: CDR1 SGDLS, CDR2 YYNGEE. The CDR3 has 14 residues. The V segment lost 4 bases and the J segment 7 bases; nucleotides outside the gene matches: 10. This chain's CDR3 is CASSTRTGSGGYTF. CDR3 sequence (DNA): TGTGCCAGCAGCACACGGACAGGTTCTGGTGGCTACACCTTC.

This clone has a single count. The genes are TRBV4-2 and TRBJ1-2; 10 bases map to TRBD1. The V gene's germline CDR1 is LGHNA and CDR2 YNFKEQ. This CDR3 is 15 amino acids long. With 1 base clipped from V and 8 bases from J, the junction kept 7 bases outside the gene matches. The CDR3 DNA reads TGTGCCAGCAGCCAAGGGGGTGGGACAGGGGAAGGCTACACCTTC. This sequence encodes CASSQGGGTGEGYTF.

The chain uses TRBV11-3 and TRBJ2-3; 11 nucleotides match TRBD2. J lost 1 base, V lost 5 bases, and 5 bases had no gene match. Germline V CDR1 and CDR2: SGHNT, YENEEA. This CDR3 is 16 amino acids long. Written as DNA, the CDR3 is TGTGCCAGCAGCCGAGGGACTAGCGGACGCACAGATACGCAGTATTTT. Protein: CASSRGTSGRTDTQYF.

V is TRBV5-1 and J is TRBJ2-2; 9 bases are shared with TRBD2. Per the germline V gene, CDR1 is SGHRS and CDR2 is YFSETQ. CDR3 length: 16 amino acids. Trimming took 3 bases from V and 3 from J; bases not matched to a gene: 6. The CDR3 DNA follows: TGCGCCAGCAGCTCCTTGACTAGCGGTTACACCGGGGAGCTGTTTTTT. Protein sequence: CASSSLTSGYTGELFF. Full variable domain (missing parts from reference TRBV5-1 and TRBJ2-2): KAGVTQTPRYLIKTRGQQVTLSCSPISGHRSVSWYQQTPGQGLQFLFEYFSETQRNKGNFPGRFSGRQFSNSRSEMNVSTLELGDSALYLCASSSLTSGYTGELFFGEGSRLTVL.